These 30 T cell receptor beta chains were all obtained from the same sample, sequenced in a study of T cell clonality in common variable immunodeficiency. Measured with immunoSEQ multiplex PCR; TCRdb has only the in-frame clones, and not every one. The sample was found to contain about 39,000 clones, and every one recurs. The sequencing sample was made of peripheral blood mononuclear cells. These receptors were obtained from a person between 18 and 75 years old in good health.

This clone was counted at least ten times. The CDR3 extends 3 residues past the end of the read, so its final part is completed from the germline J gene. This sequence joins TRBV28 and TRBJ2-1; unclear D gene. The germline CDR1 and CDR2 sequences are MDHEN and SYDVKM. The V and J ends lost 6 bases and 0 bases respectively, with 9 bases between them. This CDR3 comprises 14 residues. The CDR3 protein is CASSLASSYNEQFF. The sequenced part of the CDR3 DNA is TGTGCCAGCAGCCTGGCAAGCTCCTACAATGAG.

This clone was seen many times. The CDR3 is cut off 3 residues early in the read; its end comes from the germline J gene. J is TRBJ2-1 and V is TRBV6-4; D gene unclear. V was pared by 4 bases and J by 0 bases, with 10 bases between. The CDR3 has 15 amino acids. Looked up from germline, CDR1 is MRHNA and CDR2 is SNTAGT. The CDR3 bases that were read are TGTGCCAGCAGTGCCGACTTTAGCTCCTACAATGAG. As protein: CASSADFSSYNE. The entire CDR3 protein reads CASSADFSSYNEQFF.

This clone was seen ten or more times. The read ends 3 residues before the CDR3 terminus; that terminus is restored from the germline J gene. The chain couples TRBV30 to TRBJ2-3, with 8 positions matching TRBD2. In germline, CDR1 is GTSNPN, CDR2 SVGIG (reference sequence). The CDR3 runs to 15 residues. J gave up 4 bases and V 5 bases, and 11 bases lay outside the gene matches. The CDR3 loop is CAWGPFAGGSDTQYF. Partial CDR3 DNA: TGTGCCTGGGGCCCCTTTGCGGGAGGATCAGATACG.

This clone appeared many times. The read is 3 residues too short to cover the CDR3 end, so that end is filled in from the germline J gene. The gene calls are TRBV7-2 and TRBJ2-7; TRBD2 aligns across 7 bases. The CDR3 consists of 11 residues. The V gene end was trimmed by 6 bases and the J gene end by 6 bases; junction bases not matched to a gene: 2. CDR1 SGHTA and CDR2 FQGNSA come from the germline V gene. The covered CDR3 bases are TGTGCCAGCAGAATAGCGGGCGAG. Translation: CASRIAGE. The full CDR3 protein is CASRIAGEQYF.

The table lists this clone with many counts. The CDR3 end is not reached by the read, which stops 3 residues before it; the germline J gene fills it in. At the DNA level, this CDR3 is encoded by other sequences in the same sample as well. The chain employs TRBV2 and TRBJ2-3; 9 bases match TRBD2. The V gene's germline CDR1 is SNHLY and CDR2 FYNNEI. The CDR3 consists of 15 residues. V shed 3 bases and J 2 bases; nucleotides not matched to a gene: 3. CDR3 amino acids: CASSERLADTDTQYF. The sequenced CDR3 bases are TGTGCCAGCAGTGAGAGACTAGCGGACACAGATACG.

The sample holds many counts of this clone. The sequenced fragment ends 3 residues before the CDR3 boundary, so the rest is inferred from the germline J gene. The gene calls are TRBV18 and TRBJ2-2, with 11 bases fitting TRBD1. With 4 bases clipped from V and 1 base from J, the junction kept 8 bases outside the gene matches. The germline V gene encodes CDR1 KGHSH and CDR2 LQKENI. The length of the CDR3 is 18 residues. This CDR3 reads CASSLRTGGIGNTGELFF. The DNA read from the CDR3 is TGTGCCAGCTCACTCCGGACAGGGGGCATTGGGAACACCGGGGAG.

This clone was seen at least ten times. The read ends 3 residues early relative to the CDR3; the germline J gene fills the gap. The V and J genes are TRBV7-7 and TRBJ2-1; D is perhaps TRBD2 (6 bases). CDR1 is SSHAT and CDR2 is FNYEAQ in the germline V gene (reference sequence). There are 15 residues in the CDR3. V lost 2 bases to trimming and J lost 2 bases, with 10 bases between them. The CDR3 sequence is CASSLSLAPYNEQFF. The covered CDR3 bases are TGTGCCAGCAGCTTAAGTCTAGCGCCCTACAATGAG. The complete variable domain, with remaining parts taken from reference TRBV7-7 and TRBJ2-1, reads GAGVSQSPRYKVTKRGQDVTLRCDPISSHATLYWYQQALGQGPEFLTYFNYEAQPDKSGLPSDRFSAERPEGSISTLTIQRTEQRDSAMYRCASSLSLAPYNEQFFGPGTRLTVL.

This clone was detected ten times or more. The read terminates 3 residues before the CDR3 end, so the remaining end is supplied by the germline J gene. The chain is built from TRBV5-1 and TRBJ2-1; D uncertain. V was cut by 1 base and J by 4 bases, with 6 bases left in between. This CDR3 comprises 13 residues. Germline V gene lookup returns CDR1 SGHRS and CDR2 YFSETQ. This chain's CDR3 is CASSLISYNEQFF. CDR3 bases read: TGCGCCAGCAGCTTGATCAGTTACAATGAG.

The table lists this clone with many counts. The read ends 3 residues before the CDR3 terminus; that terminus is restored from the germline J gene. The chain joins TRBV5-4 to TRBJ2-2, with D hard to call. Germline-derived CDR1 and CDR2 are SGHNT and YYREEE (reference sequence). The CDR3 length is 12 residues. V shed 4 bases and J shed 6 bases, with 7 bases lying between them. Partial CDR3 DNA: TGTGCCAGCAGCCTTAACTCCGGGGAG. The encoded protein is CASSLNSGE. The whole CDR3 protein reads CASSLNSGELFF.

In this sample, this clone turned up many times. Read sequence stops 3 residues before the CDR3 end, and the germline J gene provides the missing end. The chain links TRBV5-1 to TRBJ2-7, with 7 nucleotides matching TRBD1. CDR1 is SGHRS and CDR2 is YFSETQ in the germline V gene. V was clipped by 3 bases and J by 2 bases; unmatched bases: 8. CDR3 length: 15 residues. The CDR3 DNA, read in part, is TGCGCCAGCAGCTCCTCCGGGACAGCACCCTACGAG. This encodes CASSSSGTAPYE. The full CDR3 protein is CASSSSGTAPYEQYF.

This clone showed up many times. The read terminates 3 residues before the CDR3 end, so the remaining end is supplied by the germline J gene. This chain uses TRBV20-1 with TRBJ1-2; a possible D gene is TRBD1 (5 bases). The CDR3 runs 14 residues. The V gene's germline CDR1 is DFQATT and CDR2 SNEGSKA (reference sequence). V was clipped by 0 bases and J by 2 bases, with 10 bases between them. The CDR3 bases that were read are TGCAGTGCTAGAGATCCTCGGGGGAACTATGGC. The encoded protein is CSARDPRGNYG. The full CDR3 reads CSARDPRGNYGYTF.

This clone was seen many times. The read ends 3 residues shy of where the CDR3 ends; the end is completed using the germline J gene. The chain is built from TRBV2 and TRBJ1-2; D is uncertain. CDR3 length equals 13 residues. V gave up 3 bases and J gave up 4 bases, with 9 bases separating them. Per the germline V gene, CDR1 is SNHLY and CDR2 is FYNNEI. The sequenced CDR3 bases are TGTGCCAGCAGTGACACAACAAGCTATGGC. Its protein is CASSDTTSYG. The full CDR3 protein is CASSDTTSYGYTF.

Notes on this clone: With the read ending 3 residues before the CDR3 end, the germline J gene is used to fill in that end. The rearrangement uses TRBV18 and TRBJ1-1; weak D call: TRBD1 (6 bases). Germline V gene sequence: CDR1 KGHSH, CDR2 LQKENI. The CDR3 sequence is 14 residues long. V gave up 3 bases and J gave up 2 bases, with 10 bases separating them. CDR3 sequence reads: CASSPLRGNTEAFF. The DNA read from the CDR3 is TGTGCCAGCTCACCGCTCAGGGGAAACACTGAA. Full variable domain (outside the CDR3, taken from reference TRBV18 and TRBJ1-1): NAGVMQNPRHLVRRRGQEARLRCSPMKGHSHVYWYRQLPEEGLKFMVYLQKENIIDESGMPKERFSAEFPKEGPSILRIQQVVRGDSAAYFCASSPLRGNTEAFFGQGTRLTVV.

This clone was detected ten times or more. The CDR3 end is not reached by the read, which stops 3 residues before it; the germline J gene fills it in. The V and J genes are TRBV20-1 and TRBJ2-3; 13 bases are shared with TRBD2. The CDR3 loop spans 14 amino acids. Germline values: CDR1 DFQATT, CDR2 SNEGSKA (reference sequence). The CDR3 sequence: CSATGLAGVETQYF. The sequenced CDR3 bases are TGCAGTGCTACCGGACTAGCGGGAGTGGAGACG.

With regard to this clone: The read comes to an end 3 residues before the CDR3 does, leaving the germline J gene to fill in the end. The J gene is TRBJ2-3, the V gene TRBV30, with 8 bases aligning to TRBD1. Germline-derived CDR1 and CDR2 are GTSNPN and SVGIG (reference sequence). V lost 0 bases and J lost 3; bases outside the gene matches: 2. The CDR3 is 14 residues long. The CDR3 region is CAWSVRQGTDTQYF. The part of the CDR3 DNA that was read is TGTGCCTGGAGTGTAAGACAGGGGACAGATACG.

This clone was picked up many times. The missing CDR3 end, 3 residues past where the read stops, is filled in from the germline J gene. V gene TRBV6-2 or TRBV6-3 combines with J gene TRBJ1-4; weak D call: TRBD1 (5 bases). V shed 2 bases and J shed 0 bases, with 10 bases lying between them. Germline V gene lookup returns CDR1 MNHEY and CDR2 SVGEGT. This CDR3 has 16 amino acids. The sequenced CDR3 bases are TGTGCCAGCAGTTACAAGGGGATTGCAACTAATGAAAAA. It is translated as CASSYKGIATNEK. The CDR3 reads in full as CASSYKGIATNEKLFF.

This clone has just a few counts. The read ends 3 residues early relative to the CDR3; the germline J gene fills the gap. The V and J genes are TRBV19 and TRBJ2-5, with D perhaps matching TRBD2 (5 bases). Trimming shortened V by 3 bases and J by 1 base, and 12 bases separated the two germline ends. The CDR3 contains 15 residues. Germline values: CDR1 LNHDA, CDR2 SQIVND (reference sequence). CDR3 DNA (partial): TGTGCCAGTAGTATCGGGGTCCCGGGCCAAGAGACC. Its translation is CASSIGVPGQET. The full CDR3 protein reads CASSIGVPGQETQYF.

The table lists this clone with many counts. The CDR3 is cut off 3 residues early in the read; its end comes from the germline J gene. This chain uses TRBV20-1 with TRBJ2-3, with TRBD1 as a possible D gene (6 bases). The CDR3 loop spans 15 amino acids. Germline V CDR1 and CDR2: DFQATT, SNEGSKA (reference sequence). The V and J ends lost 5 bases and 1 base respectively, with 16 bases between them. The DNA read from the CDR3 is TGCAGTGCTGAAACCGGACAGACGGGCACAGATACG. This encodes CSAETGQTGTDT. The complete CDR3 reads CSAETGQTGTDTQYF.

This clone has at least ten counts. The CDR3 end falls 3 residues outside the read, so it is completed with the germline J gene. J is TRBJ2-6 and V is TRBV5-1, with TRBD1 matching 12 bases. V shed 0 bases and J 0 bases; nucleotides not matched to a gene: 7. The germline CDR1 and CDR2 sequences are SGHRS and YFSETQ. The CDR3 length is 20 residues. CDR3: CASSLVGGQGAYSGANVLTF. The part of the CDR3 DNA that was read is TGCGCCAGCAGCTTGGTGGGGGGACAGGGGGCTTACTCTGGGGCCAACGTC.

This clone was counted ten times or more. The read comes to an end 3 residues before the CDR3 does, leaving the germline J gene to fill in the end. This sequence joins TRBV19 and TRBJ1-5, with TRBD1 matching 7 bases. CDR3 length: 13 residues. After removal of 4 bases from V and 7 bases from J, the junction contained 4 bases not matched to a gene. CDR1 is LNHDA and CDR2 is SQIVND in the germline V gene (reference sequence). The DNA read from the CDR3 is TGTGCCAGTAGTAAACAGGGGCGGCAGCCC. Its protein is CASSKQGRQP. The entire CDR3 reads CASSKQGRQPQHF.

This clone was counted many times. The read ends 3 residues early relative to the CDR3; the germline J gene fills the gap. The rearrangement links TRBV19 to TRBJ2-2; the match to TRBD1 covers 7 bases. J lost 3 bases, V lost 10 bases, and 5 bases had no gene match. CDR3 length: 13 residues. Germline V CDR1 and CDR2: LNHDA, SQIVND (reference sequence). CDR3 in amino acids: CATPGTDTGELFF. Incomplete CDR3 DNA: TGTGCCACCCCCGGGACAGACACCGGGGAG.

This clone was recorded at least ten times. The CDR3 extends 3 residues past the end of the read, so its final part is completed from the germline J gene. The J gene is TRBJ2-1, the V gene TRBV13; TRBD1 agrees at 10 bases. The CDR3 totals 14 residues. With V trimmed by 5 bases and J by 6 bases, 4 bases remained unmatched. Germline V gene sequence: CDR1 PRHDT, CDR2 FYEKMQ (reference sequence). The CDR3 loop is CASSGTGEVNEQFF. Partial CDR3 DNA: TGTGCCAGCAGCGGGACAGGGGAAGTCAATGAG.

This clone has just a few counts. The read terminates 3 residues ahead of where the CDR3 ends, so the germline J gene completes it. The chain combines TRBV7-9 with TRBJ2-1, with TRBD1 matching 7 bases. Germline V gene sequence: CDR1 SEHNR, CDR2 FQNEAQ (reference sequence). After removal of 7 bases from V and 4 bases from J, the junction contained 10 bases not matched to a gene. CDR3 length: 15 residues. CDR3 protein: CASKTGANLYNEQFF. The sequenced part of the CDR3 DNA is TGTGCCAGCAAAACAGGGGCCAATCTATACAATGAG.

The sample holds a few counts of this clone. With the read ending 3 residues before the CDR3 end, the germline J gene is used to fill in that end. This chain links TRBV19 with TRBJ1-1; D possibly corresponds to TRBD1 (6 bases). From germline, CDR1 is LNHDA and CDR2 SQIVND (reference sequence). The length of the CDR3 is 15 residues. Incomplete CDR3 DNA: TGTGCCAGTAGTGTATCGGGGACATCCTCCGGACGA. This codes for CASSVSGTSSGR. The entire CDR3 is CASSVSGTSSGRAFF.

CDR3 region: CASSPFGGGDSPQYF. CDR3 DNA, as far as it was read: TGTGCCAGCTCACCTTTCGGGGGAGGCGATTCGCCG. The rearrangement uses TRBV18 and TRBJ2-3, with D perhaps matching TRBD2 (6 bases). The read terminates 3 residues ahead of where the CDR3 ends, so the germline J gene completes it. The length of the CDR3 is 15 residues. The germline gives CDR1 KGHSH, CDR2 LQKENI.

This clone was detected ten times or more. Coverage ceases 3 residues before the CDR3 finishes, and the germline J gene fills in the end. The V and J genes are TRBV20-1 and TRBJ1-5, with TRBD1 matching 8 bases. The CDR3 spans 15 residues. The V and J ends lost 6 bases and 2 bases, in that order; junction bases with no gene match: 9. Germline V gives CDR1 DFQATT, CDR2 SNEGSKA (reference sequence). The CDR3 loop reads CSARQGMLGNQPQHF. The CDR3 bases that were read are TGCAGTGCCCGACAGGGGATGTTAGGCAATCAGCCC.

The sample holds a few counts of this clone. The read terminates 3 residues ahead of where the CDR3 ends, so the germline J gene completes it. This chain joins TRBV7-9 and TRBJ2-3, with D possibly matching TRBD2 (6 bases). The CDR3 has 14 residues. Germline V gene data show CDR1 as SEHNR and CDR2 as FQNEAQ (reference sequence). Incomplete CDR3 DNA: TGTGCCAGCAGCCCATGGGCTAGCGAAGGGACG. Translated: CASSPWASEGT. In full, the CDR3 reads CASSPWASEGTQYF.

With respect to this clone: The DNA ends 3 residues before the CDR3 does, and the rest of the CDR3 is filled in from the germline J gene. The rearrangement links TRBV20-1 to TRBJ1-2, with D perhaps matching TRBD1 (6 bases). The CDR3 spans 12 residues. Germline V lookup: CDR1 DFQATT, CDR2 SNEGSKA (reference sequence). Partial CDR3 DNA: TGCAGTGCCATCCCCTCCCCACAGGGT. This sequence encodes CSAIPSPQG. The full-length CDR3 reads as CSAIPSPQGYTF.

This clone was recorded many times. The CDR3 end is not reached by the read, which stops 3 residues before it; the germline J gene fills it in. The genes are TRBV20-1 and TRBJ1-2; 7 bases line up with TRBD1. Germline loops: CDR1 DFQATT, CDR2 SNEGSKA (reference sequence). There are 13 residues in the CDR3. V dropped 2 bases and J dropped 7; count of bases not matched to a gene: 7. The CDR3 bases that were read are TGCAGTGCTAGACAACAGGGGACGAGTGGC. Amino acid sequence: CSARQQGTSG. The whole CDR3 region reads CSARQQGTSGYTF.

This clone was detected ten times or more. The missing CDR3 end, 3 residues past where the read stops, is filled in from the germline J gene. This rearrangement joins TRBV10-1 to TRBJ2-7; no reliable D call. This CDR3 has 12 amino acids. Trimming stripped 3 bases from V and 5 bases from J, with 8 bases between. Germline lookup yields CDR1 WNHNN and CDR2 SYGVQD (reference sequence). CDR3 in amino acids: CASSDTAHEQYF. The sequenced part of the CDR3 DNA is TGCGCCAGCAGTGATACAGCCCACGAG.